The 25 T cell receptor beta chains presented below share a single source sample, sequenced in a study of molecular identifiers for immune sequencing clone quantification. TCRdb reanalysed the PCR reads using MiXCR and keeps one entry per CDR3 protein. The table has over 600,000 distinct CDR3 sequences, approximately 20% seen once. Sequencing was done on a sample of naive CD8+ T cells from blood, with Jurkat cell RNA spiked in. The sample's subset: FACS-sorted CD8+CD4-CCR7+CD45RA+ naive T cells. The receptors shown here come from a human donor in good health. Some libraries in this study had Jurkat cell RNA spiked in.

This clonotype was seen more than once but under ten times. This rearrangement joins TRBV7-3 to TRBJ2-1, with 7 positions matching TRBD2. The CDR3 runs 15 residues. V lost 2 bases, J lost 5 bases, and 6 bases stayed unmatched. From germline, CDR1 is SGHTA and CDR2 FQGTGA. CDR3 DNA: TGTGCCAGCAGCTTAGTTAGGCGGGAGAACAATGAGCAGTTCTTC. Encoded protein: CASSLVRRENNEQFF. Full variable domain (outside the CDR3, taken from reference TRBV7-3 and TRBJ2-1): GAGVSQTPSNKVTEKGKYVELRCDPISGHTALYWYRQSLGQGPEFLIYFQGTGAADDSGLPNDRFFAVRPEGSVSTLKIQRTERGDSAVYLCASSLVRRENNEQFFGPGTRLTVL.

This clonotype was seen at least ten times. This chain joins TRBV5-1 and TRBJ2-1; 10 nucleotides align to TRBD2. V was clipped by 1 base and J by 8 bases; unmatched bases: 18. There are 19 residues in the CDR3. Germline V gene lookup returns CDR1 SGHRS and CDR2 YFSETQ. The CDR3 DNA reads TGCGCCAGCAGCTTGCCGCCTATCCTTCAGCGGGAGGGCCTTGATGAGCAGTTCTTC. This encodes CASSLPPILQREGLDEQFF.

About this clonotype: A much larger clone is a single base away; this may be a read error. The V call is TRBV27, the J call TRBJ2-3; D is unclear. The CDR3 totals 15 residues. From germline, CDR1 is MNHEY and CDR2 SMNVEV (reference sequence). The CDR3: CASSPSLYHTDAQYF. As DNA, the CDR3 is TGTGCCAGCAGTCCCTCCCTATACCACACAGATGCGCAGTATTTT.

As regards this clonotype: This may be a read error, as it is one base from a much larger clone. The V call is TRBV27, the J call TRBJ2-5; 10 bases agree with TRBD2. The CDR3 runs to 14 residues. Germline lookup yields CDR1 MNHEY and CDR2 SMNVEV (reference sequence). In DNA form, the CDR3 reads TGTGCCGGCAGGCCGGGACTAGCGATAGAGACCCAGTACTTC. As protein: CAGRPGLAIETQYF.

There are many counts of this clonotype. The CDR3 DNA sequence: TGCGCCAGCAGCCAGGCCCCCGGCTACGAGCAGTACTTC. It is translated as CASSQAPGYEQYF. The chain combines TRBV4-3 with TRBJ2-7; D uncertain. In germline, CDR1 is LGHNA, CDR2 YSLEER. The CDR3 loop spans 13 amino acids. The V gene lost 3 bases and the J gene lost 3 bases, with 9 bases spanning the gap.

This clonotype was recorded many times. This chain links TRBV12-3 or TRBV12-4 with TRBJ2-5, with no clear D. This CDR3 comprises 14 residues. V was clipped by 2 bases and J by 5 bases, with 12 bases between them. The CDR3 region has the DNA TGTGCCAGCAGTTTATCGGGCGTGGGGGAGACCCAGTACTTC. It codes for CASSLSGVGETQYF.

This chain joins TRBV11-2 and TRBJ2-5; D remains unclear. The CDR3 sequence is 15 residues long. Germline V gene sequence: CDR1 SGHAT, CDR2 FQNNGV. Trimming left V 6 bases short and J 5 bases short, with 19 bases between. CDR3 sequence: CASSFSGVSLETQYF. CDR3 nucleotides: TGTGCCAGCAGTTTTTCCGGAGTTTCGTTGGAGACCCAGTACTTC.

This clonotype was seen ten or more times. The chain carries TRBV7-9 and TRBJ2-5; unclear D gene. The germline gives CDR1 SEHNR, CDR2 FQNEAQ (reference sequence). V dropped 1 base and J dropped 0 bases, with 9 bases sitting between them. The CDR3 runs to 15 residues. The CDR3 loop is CASSLGSSDQETQYF. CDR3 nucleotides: TGTGCCAGCAGCTTAGGATCGTCAGACCAAGAGACCCAGTACTTC.

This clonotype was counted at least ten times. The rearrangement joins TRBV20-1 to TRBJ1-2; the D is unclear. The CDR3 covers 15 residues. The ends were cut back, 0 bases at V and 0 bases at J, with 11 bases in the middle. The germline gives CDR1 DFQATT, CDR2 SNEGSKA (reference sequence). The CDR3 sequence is CSARDFGSSNYGYTF. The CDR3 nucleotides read TGCAGTGCTAGAGATTTCGGTAGCTCTAACTATGGCTACACCTTC.

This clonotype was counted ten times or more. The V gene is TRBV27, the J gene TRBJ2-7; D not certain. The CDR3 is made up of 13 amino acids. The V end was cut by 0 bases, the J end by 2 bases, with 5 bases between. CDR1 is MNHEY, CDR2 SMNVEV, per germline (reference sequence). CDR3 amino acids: CASSLSRPYEQYF. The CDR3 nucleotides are TGTGCCAGCAGTTTATCGAGGCCCTACGAGCAGTACTTC.

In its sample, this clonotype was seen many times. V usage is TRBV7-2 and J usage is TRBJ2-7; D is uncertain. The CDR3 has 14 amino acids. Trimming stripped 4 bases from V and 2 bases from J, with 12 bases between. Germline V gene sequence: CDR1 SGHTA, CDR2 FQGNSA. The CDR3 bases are TGTGCCAGCAGCTCACCCTCATTAACCTACGAGCAGTACTTC. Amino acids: CASSSPSLTYEQYF.

The CDR3 sequence: CASSHPGASGYEQYF. As DNA, the CDR3 is TGCGCCAGCAGCCACCCCGGGGCTAGCGGCTACGAGCAGTACTTC. This chain connects TRBV4-1 to TRBJ2-7, with 7 bases identical to TRBD2. V lost 3 bases and J lost 3; bases outside the gene matches: 8. CDR1 and CDR2 (germline): MGHRA, YSYEKL. The CDR3 covers 15 residues.

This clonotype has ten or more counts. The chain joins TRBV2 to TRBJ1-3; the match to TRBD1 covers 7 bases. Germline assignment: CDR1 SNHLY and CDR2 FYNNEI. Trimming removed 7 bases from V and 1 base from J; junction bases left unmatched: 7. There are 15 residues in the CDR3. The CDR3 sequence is CASKTGAASGNTIYF. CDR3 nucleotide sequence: TGTGCCAGCAAAACAGGGGCAGCTTCTGGAAACACCATATATTTT.

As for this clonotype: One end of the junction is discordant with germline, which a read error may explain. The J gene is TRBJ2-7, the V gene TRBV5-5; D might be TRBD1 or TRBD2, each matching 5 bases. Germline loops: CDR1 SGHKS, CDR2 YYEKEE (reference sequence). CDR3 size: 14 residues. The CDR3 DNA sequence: TGTGCCGGCAGCTCCACCCTGGGGGACTACGAGCAGTACTTC. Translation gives CAGSSTLGDYEQYF.

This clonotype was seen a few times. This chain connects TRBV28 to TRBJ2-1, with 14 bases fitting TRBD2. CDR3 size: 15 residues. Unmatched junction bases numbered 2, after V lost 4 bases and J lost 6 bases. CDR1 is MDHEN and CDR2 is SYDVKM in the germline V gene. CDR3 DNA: TGTGCCAGCAGTTCGGGACTAGCGGGAGCCAATGAGCAGTTCTTC. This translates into CASSSGLAGANEQFF.

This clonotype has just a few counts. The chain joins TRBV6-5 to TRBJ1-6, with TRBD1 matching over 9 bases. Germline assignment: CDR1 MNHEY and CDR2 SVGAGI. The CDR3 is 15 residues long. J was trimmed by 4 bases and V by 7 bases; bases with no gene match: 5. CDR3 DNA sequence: TGTGCCAGCAAGGGACAGGGCCGTTATAATTCACCCCTCCACTTT. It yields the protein CASKGQGRYNSPLHF.

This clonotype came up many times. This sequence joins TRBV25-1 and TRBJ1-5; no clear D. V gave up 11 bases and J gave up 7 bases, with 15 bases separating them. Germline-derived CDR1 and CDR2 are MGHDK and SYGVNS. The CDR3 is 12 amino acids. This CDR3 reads CALAVTRQPQHF. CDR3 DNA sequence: TGTGCCCTAGCGGTGACCAGGCAGCCCCAGCATTTT.

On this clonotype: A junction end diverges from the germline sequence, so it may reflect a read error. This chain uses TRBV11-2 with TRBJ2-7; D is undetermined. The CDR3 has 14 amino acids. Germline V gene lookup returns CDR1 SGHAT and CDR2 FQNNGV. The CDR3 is CASTSVGWPGEPYF. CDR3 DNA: TGTGCCAGCACCTCCGTCGGGTGGCCGGGCGAGCCGTACTTC. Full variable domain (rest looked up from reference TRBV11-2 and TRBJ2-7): EAGVAQSPRYKIIEKRQSVAFWCNPISGHATLYWYQQILGQGPKLLIQFQNNGVVDDSQLPKDRFSAERLKGVDSTLKIQPAKLEDSAVYLCASTSVGWPGEPYFGPGTRLTVT.

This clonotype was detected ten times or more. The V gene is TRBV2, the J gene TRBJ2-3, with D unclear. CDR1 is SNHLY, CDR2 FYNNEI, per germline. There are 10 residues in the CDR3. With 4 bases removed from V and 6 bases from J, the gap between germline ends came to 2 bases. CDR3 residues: CASSVDTQYF. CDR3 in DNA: TGTGCCAGCAGTGTTGATACGCAGTATTTT.

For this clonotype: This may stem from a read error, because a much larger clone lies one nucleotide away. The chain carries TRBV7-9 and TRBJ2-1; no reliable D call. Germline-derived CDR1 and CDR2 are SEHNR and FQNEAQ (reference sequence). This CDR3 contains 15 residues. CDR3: CASSPLVSSYNELFF. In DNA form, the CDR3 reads TGTGCCAGCAGCCCGCTAGTTTCGTCCTACAATGAGCTGTTCTTC.

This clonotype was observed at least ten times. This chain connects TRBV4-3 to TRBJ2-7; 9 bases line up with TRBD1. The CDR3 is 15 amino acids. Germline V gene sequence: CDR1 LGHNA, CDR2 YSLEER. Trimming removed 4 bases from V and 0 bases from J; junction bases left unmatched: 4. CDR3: CASSPGTGNSYEQYF. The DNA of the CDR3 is TGCGCCAGCAGCCCCGGGACAGGGAACTCCTACGAGCAGTACTTC.

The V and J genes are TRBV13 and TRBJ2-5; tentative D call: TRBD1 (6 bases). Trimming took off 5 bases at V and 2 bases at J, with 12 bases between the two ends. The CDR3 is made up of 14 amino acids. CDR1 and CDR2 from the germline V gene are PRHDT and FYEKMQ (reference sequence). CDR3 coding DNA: TGTGCCAGCAGCAACCGGGACAATCAAGAGACCCAGTACTTC. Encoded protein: CASSNRDNQETQYF.

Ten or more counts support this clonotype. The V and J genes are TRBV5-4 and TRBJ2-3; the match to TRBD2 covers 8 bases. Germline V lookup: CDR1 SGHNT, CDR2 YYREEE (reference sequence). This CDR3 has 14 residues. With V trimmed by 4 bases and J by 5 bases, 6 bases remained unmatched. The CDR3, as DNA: TGTGCCAGCAGCACTGAAGCGGGGGTAGATACGCAGTATTTT. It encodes CASSTEAGVDTQYF. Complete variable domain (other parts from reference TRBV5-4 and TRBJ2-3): ETGVTQSPTHLIKTRGQQVTLRCSSQSGHNTVSWYQQALGQGPQFIFQYYREEENGRGNFPPRFSGLQFPNYSSELNVNALELDDSALYLCASSTEAGVDTQYFGPGTRLTVL.

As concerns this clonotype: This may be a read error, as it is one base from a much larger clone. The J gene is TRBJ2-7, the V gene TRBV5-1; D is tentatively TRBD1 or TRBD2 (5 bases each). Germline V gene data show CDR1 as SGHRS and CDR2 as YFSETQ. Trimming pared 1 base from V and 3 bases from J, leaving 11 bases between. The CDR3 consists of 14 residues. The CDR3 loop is CASSLRSGLYEQYF. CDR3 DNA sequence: TGCGCCAGCAGCTTGAGATCGGGGCTCTACGAGCAGTACTTC. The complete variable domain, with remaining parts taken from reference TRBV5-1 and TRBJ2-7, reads KAGVTQTPRYLIKTRGQQVTLSCSPISGHRSVSWYQQTPGQGLQFLFEYFSETQRNKGNFPGRFSGRQFSNSRSEMNVSTLELGDSALYLCASSLRSGLYEQYFGPGTRLTVT.

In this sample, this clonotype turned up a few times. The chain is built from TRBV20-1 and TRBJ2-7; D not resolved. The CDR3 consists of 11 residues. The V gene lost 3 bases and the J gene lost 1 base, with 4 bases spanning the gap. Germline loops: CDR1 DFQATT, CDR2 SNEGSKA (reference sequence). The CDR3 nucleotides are TGCAGTGCTAGGGGTTCCTACGAGCAGTACTTC. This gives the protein CSARGSYEQYF.